This TCR beta chain was obtained from a study of blood T cell repertoires in COVID-19. The wider study: Samples representing acute and convalescent COVID-19 were sourced from the United States, Italy and Spain. T cells, B-cell-depleted T cells, or PBMCs provided the cDNA or gDNA that served as material.

This clone was seen a handful of times. The CDR3 is 15 amino acids. Germline V gene sequence: CDR1 MNHNS, CDR2 SASEGT. After removal of 2 bases from V and 5 bases from J, the junction contained 8 bases not matched to a gene. Per the authors' pipeline: Researchers report that nucleated cell counts were estimated from reference gene primer amplification. TCRdb keeps only in-frame clones here, not all; method: immunoSEQ multiplex PCR. That table furnishes V, J and clone size, whereas the DNA furnished D and trimming. The data hold under 200,000 clones, with about 88% observed a single time. The chain joins TRBV6-1 to TRBJ1-1; 7 bases line up with TRBD1. The TCR sequence derives from a woman aged 80 or over in a cohort sampled during active or convalescent COVID-19. The sequencing input was peripheral blood. Here the CDR3 DNA reads TGTGCCAGCAGTGAACAGGGGGAGATAGGAACTGAAGCTTTCTTT. Protein: CASSEQGEIGTEAFF.